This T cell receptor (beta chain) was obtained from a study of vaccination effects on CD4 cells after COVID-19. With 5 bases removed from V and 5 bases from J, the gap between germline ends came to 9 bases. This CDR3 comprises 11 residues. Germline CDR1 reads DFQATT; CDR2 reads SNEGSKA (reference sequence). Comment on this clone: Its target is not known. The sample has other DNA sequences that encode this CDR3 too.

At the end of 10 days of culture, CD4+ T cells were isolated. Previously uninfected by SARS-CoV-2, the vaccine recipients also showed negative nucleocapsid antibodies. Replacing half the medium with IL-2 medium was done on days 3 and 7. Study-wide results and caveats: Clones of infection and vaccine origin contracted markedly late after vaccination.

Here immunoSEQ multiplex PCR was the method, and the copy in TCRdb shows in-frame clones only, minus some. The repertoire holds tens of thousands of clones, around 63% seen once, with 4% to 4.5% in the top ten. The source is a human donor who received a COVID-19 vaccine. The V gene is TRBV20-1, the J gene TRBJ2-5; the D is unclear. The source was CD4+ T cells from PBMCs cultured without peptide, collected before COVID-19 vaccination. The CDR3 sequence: CSARSQETQYF. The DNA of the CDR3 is TGCAGTGCTCGCAGCCAGGAGACCCAGTACTTC.